The clone carrying this TCR beta chain was detected only once. This sample stems from a study of OX40 agonist ivuxolimab in advanced cancers. Germline V CDR1 and CDR2: LGHNA, YNFKEQ. This CDR3 is 13 amino acids long. The V and J ends lost 3 bases and 4 bases respectively, with 7 bases between them. Produced via immunoSEQ multiplex PCR; TCRdb's table is partial and in-frame only. The sample has approximately 69,000 clones; around four fifths are singletons. This TCR was sampled from an adult with an advanced solid tumor such as melanoma, head and neck, liver or kidney cancer. The sample consisted of CD4+ or CD8+ T cells sorted from blood, taken in a trial of the OX40 agonist ivuxolimab. The J gene is TRBJ2-1, the V gene TRBV4-2; D is tentatively TRBD1 or TRBD2 (5 bases each). CDR3 coding DNA: TGTGCCAGCAGCCAGGGGGATTACAATGAGCAGTTCTTC. This encodes CASSQGDYNEQFF.